This T cell receptor (beta chain) was recorded in a study of blood T cell repertoires in COVID-19. Sequenced by immunoSEQ multiplex PCR; TCRdb stores in-frame clones only, minus some. The data contain 200,000 to 300,000 clones, roughly 86% of them singletons. The sequenced material came from peripheral blood. The clonotype originates from a man aged 40-55 years who had recovered from COVID-19.

The CDR3 DNA is TGTGCCAGCAGCCTGACTAGGAGCACAGATACGCAGTATTTT. Protein: CASSLTRSTDTQYF. The V and J genes are TRBV5-4 and TRBJ2-3; D perhaps matches TRBD2 (6 bases). The length of the CDR3 is 14 residues. Germline V gene lookup returns CDR1 SGHNT and CDR2 YYREEE (reference sequence). Trimming left V 4 bases short and J 0 bases short, with 9 bases between. The whole variable domain, filled in from reference TRBV5-4 and TRBJ2-3, reads ETGVTQSPTHLIKTRGQQVTLRCSSQSGHNTVSWYQQALGQGPQFIFQYYREEENGRGNFPPRFSGLQFPNYSSELNVNALELDDSALYLCASSLTRSTDTQYFGPGTRLTVL.